A single sample is the source of the 3 T cell receptor beta chains below, sequenced in a study of spatial heterogeneity in lung cancer. Noted time point: sample taken at primary tumor resection. Unsorted whole RNA from tumor, nontumor lung or frozen PBMC underwent sequencing. TCRdb redid the calling of the 5' RACE reads with MiXCR, one entry per CDR3 protein. This sample carries tens of thousands of distinct CDR3 sequences, 7.5% to 10% of them seen once, and the ten largest clones take around 34%. Sequencing was performed on PBMCs, taken at surgery. The receptor source for this set is a female donor with early-stage non-small cell lung cancer.

This clonotype was detected ten times or more. The V and J genes are TRBV24-1 and TRBJ2-3; tentative D call: TRBD2 (5 bases). This CDR3 has 16 residues. The germline gives CDR1 KGHDR, CDR2 SFDVKD. V lost 5 bases to trimming and J lost 0 bases, with 14 bases between them. CDR3 protein: CATSGVGWTSTDTQYF. The CDR3 DNA reads TGTGCCACCAGTGGAGTTGGGTGGACTAGCACAGATACGCAGTATTTT.

The chain recombines TRBV9 with TRBJ2-6; D is tentatively TRBD1 or TRBD2 (5 bases each). The ends were cut back, 2 bases at V and 0 bases at J, with 9 bases in the middle. There are 16 residues in the CDR3. Germline lookup yields CDR1 SGDLS and CDR2 YYNGEE. CDR3 nucleotides: TGTGCCAGCAGCGTCTCGAGGGGCTCTGGGGCCAACGTCCTGACTTTC. It codes for CASSVSRGSGANVLTF.

In this sample, this clonotype turned up many times. The CDR3: CATGQGAINEQFF. Written as DNA, the CDR3 is TGTGCCACCGGACAGGGGGCAATCAATGAGCAGTTCTTC. The V gene is TRBV24-1, the J gene TRBJ2-1, with 11 bases fitting TRBD1. The CDR3 consists of 13 residues. J lost 6 bases, V lost 9 bases, and 3 bases had no gene match. Germline V lookup: CDR1 KGHDR, CDR2 SFDVKD.